These 8 T cell receptor beta chains originate from one sample sequenced in a study of blood T cell repertoires in COVID-19. The table came from immunoSEQ multiplex PCR; TCRdb's copy has only in-frame clones and leaves some out. The data hold about 200,000 clones, with about 88% observed a single time. What was sequenced was peripheral blood. These receptors came from a man between 18 and 29 years old with active or convalescent COVID-19.

The rearrangement joins TRBV7-3 to TRBJ2-4; no clear D gene. V was cut by 2 bases and J by 1 base, with 9 bases left in between. Germline V gene lookup returns CDR1 SGHTA and CDR2 FQGTGA. The CDR3 sequence is 15 residues long. The chain's CDR3 is CASSLAERAKNIQYF. CDR3 DNA: TGTGCCAGCAGCTTAGCTGAGAGGGCCAAAAACATTCAGTACTTC.

The chain uses TRBV5-1 and TRBJ2-3; 11 bases map to TRBD2. After removal of 7 bases from V and 3 bases from J, the junction contained 4 bases not matched to a gene. Germline V lookup: CDR1 SGHRS, CDR2 YFSETQ. CDR3 length equals 14 residues. The CDR3 spells CASLLAGETDTQYF. The DNA of the CDR3 is TGCGCCAGCCTACTAGCGGGGGAAACAGATACGCAGTATTTT.

This sequence joins TRBV27 and TRBJ1-1; D unresolved. Trimming removed 5 bases at V and 5 bases at J, with 18 bases between. The V gene's germline CDR1 is MNHEY and CDR2 SMNVEV (reference sequence). The CDR3 is 15 amino acids. As DNA, the CDR3 is TGTGCCAGCAGTCCCCCCTTGGGGTCGGGGACTGAAGCTTTCTTT. Amino acids: CASSPPLGSGTEAFF.

CDR3 region: CASSSSDRGGETQYF. In nucleotides, the CDR3 is TGTGCCAGCAGCTCCAGTGACAGGGGAGGAGAGACCCAGTACTTC. The V gene is TRBV7-2, the J gene TRBJ2-5; 8 bases are shared with TRBD1. Looked up from germline, CDR1 is SGHTA and CDR2 is FQGNSA. The CDR3 is 15 amino acids. The V segment lost 4 bases and the J segment 4 bases; nucleotides outside the gene matches: 8.

J is TRBJ1-1 and V is TRBV18, with TRBD1 matching over 9 bases. This CDR3 contains 16 residues. Germline V lookup: CDR1 KGHSH, CDR2 LQKENI. With V trimmed by 3 bases and J by 4 bases, 9 bases remained unmatched. DNA for the CDR3: TGTGCCAGCTCACCTAGCGACAGGGGGGTGGGCACTGAAGCTTTCTTT. This translates into CASSPSDRGVGTEAFF.

The chain recombines TRBV7-2 with TRBJ2-1; tentatively, D is TRBD2 (5 bases). Germline-derived CDR1 and CDR2 are SGHTA and FQGNSA. Between the trimmed V and J ends, which lost 0 bases and 7 bases, there was a span of 10 bases. The CDR3 loop spans 14 amino acids. CDR3 in amino acids: CASSLAASRNEQFF. The DNA of the CDR3 is TGTGCCAGCAGCTTAGCGGCTAGCCGTAATGAGCAGTTCTTC.

The chain is built from TRBV5-6 and TRBJ2-7; 8 bases are shared with TRBD2. Germline V lookup: CDR1 SGHDT, CDR2 YYEEEE. After removal of 0 bases from V and 4 bases from J, the junction contained 9 bases not matched to a gene. The CDR3 has 16 residues. The CDR3 sequence is CASSLGVSGILYEQYF. DNA of the CDR3: TGTGCCAGCAGCTTGGGGGTTAGCGGGATCTTATACGAGCAGTACTTC.

The V and J genes are TRBV28 and TRBJ1-4; 7 bases fit TRBD1. Germline assignment: CDR1 MDHEN and CDR2 SYDVKM. V shed 5 bases and J 5 bases; nucleotides not matched to a gene: 11. This CDR3 has 16 amino acids. The CDR3 DNA reads as TGTGCCAGCAGTCAGCACGGACAGGCATTCAATGAAAAACTGTTTTTT. It translates to CASSQHGQAFNEKLFF.